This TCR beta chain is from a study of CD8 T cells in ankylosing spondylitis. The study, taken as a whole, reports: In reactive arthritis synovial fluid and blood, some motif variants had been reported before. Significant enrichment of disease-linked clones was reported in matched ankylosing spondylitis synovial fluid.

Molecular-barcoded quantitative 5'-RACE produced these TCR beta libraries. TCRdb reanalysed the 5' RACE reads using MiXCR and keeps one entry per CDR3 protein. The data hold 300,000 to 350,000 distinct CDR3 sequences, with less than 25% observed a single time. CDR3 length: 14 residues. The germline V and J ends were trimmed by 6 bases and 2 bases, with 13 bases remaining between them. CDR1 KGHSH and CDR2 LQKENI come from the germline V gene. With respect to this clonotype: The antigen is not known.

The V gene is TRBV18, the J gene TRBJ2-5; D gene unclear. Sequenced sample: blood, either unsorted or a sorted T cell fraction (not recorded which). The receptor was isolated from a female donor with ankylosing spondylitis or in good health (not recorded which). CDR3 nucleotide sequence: TGTGCCAGCTCCCAGCAGGTTGCTCAAGAGACCCAGTACTTC. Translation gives CASSQQVAQETQYF.